Detailed here is one TCR beta chain. The data are from a study of preoperative IRX-2 immunotherapy in early breast cancer. Trimming stripped 2 bases from V and 1 base from J, with 8 bases between. The CDR3 length is 14 residues. Germline values: CDR1 KGHSH, CDR2 LQKENI. The assay was immunoSEQ multiplex PCR, and TCRdb's table has in-frame clones only and misses some. The table includes about 37,000 clones, roughly four fifths detected once. Described treatment: preoperative locoregional IRX-2 cytokine immunotherapy. This phase Ib study tested locoregional IRX-2 cytokine immunotherapy given before surgery.

This specimen consisted of lymph node tissue, obtained after IRX-2 immunotherapy. The clonotype comes from a human donor with breast cancer. The gene calls are TRBV18 and TRBJ1-1; a possible D gene is TRBD1 (5 bases). CDR3 sequence (DNA): TGTGCCAGCTCACCAGGCGGGGGGAACACTGAAGCTTTCTTT. Its protein is CASSPGGGNTEAFF.